The present T cell receptor (beta chain) was sequenced within a study of blood T cell repertoires in COVID-19. Here immunoSEQ multiplex PCR was the method, and the copy in TCRdb shows in-frame clones only, minus some. Counted here are about 170,000 clones, under 90% occurring once; the ten biggest clones make up roughly 15%. Germline CDR1 and CDR2: MNHEY and SMNVEV (reference sequence). The CDR3 consists of 18 residues. Trimming cost V 7 bases and J 4 bases; bases outside gene matches: 18. In Seattle, patients joined the study during active infection and were tracked longitudinally. Material: peripheral blood. The gene calls are TRBV27 and TRBJ2-5, with 10 bases identical to TRBD2. The sequence came from a woman aged 70 to 79 with COVID-19, enrolled during active disease. The DNA of the CDR3 is TGTGCCAGCACCTCCTTACGACCGGGACTAGCGTCATTAGAGACCCAGTACTTC. Translated, it gives CASTSLRPGLASLETQYF.